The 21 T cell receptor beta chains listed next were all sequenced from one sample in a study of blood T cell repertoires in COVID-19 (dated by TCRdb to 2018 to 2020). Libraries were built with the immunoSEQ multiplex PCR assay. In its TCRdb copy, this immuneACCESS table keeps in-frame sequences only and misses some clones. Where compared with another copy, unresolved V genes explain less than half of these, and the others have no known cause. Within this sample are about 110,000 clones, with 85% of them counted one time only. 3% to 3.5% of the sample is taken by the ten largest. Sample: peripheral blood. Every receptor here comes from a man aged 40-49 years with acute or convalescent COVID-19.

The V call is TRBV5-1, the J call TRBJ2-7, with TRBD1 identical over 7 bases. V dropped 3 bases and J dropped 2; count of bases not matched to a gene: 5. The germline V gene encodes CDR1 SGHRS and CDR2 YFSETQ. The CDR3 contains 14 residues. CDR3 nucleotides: TGCGCCAGCAGCTCCAGGGGGATGGCCTACGAGCAGTACTTC. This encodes CASSSRGMAYEQYF.

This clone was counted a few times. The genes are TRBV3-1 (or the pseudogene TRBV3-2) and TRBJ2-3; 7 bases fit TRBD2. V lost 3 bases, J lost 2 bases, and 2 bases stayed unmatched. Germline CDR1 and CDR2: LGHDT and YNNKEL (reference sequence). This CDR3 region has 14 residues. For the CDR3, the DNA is TGTGCCAGCAGCCATCTAGCGGACACAGATACGCAGTATTTT. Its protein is CASSHLADTDTQYF.

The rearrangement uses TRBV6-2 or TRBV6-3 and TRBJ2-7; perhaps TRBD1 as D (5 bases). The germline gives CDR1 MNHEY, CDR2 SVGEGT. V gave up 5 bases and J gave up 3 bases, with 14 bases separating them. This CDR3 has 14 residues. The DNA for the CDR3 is TGTGCCAGCAGTCGCCGACAGACCCGCTACGAGCAGTACTTC. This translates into CASSRRQTRYEQYF.

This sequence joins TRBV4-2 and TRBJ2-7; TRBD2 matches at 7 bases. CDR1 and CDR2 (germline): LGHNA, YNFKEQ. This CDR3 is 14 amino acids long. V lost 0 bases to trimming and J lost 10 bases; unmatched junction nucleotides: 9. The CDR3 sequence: CASSQDPRGDHQYF. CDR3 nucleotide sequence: TGTGCCAGCAGCCAAGATCCTCGGGGGGACCACCAGTACTTC.

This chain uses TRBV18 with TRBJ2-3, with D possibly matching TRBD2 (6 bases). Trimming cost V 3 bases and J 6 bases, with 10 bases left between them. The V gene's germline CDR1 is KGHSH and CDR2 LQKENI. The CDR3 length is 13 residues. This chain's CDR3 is CASSPASADTQYF. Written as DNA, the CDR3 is TGTGCCAGCTCACCCGCTAGCGCGGATACGCAGTATTTT.

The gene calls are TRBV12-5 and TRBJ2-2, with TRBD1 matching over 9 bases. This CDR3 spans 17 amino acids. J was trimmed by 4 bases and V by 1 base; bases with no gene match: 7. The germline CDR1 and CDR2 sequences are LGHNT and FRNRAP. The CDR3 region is CASGLDLDRGVTGELFF. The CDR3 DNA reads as TGTGCTAGTGGTTTGGACCTAGACAGGGGGGTCACCGGGGAGCTGTTTTTT.

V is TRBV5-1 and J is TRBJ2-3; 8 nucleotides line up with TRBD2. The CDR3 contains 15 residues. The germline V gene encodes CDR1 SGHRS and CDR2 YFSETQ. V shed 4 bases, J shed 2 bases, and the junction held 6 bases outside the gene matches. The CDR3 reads CASSRTSPPTDTQYF. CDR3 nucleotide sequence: TGCGCCAGCAGCCGGACTAGCCCCCCCACAGATACGCAGTATTTT.

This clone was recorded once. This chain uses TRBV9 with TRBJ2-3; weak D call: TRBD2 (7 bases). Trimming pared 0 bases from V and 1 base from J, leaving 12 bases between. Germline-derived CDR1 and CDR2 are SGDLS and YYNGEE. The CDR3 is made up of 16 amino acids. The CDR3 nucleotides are TGTGCCAGCAGCGTAGGTATAGGGGGGGGCACAGATACGCAGTATTTT. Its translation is CASSVGIGGGTDTQYF. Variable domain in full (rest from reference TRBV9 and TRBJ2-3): DSGVTQTPKHLITATGQRVTLRCSPRSGDLSVYWYQQSLDQGLQFLIQYYNGEERAKGNILERFSAQQFPDLHSELNLSSLELGDSALYFCASSVGIGGGTDTQYFGPGTRLTVL.

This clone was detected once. The CDR3: CASSQGRTGDRGYGYTF. As DNA, the CDR3 is TGCGCCAGCAGCCAAGGGCGAACAGGGGACAGGGGATATGGCTACACCTTC. The chain uses TRBV4-1 and TRBJ1-2, with 10 bases identical to TRBD1. The V and J ends lost 1 base and 5 bases, in that order; junction bases with no gene match: 10. The CDR3 contains 17 residues. Germline loops: CDR1 MGHRA, CDR2 YSYEKL.

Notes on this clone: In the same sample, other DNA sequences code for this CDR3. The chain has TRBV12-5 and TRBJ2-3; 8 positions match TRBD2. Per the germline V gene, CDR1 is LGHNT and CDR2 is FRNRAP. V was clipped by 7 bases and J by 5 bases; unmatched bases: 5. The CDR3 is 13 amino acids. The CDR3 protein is CASAGLAGDTQYF. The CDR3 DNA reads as TGTGCTAGTGCCGGACTAGCAGGAGATACGCAGTATTTT.

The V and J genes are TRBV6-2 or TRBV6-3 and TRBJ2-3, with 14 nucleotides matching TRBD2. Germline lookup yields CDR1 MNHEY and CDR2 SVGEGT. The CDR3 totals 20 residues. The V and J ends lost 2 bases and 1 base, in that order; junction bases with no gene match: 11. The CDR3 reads CASSYKTSGGARRGTDTQYF. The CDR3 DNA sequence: TGTGCCAGCAGTTACAAGACTAGCGGGGGGGCGAGGCGTGGCACAGATACGCAGTATTTT.

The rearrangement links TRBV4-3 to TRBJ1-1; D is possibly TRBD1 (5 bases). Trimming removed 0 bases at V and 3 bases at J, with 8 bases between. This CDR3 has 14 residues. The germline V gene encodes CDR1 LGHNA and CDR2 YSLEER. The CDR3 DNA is TGCGCCAGCAGCCAAGATTCCAGGGACACTGAAGCTTTCTTT. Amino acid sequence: CASSQDSRDTEAFF.

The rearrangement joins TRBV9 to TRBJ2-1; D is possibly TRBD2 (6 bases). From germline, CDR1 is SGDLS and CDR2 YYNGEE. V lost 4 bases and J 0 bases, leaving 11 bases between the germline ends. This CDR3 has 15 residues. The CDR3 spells CASSKEGNSYNEQFF. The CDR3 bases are TGTGCCAGCAGCAAGGAGGGGAACTCCTACAATGAGCAGTTCTTC. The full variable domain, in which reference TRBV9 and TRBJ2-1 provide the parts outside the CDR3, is DSGVTQTPKHLITATGQRVTLRCSPRSGDLSVYWYQQSLDQGLQFLIQYYNGEERAKGNILERFSAQQFPDLHSELNLSSLELGDSALYFCASSKEGNSYNEQFFGPGTRLTVL.

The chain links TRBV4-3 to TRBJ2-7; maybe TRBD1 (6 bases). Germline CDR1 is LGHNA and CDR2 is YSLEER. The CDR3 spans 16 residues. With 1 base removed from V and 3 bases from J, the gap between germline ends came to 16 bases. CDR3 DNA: TGCGCCAGCAGCCAAGCTGCAGGGGCGTCCGGCTACGAGCAGTACTTC. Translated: CASSQAAGASGYEQYF.

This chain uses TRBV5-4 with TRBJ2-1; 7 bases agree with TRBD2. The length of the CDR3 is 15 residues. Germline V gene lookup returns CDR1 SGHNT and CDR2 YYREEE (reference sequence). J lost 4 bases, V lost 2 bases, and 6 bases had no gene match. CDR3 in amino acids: CASSLPGLQYNEQFF. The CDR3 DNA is TGTGCCAGCAGCTTACCGGGACTACAATACAATGAGCAGTTCTTC.

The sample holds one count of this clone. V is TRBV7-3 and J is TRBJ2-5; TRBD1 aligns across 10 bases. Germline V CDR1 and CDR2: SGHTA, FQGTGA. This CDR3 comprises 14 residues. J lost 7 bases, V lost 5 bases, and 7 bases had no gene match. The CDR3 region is CASSPTGGFVTQYF. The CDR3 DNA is TGTGCCAGCAGCCCGACAGGGGGCTTCGTGACCCAGTACTTC.

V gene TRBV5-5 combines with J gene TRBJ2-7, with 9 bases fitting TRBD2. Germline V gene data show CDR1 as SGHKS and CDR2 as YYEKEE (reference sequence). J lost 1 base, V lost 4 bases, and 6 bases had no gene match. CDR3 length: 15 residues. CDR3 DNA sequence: TGTGCCAGCAGCCACCTTCTAGCGGGGTCCTACGAGCAGTACTTC. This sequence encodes CASSHLLAGSYEQYF.

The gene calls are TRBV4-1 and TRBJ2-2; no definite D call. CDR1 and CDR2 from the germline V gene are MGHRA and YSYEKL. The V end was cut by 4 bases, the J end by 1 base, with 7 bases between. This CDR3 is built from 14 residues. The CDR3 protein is CASSPSQNTGELFF. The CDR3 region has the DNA TGCGCCAGCAGCCCCAGTCAGAACACCGGGGAGCTGTTTTTT.

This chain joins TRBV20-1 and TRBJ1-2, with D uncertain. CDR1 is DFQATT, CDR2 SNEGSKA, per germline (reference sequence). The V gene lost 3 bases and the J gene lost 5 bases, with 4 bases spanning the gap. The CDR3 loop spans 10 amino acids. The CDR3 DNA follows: TGCAGTGCTAGCTTGTATGGCTACACCTTC. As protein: CSASLYGYTF.

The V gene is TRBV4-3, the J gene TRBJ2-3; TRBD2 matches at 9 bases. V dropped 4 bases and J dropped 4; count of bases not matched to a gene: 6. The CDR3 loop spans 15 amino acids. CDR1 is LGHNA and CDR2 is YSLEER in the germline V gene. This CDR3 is CASSRGLASSDTQYF. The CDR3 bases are TGCGCCAGCAGCCGGGGACTAGCATCCTCAGATACGCAGTATTTT.

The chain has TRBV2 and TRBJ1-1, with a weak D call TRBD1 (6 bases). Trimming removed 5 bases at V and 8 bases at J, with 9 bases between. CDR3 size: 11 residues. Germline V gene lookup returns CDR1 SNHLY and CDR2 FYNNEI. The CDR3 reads CASSIRGEAFF. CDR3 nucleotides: TGTGCCAGCAGTATCAGGGGCGAAGCTTTCTTT.